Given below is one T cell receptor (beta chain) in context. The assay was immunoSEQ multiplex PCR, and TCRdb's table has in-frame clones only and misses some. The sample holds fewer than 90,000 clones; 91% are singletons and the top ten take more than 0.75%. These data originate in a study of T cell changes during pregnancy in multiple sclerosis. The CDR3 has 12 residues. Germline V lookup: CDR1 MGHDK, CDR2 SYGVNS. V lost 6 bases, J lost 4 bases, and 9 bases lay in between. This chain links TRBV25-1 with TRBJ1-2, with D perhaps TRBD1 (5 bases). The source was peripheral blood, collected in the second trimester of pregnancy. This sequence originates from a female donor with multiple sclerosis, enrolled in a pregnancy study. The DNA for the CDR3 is TGTGCCAGCAGAGGGGTAGGCTATGGCTACACCTTC. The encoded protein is CASRGVGYGYTF.